This T cell receptor (beta chain) was sequenced in a study of human T cells and chemical hapten exposure (dated by TCRdb to the early 2020s). About the study as a whole: For sensitization, 2% DPC in acetone was applied to a roughly 2 cm by roughly 2 cm area of upper inner arm skin. Most of the patients in the cohort were female, and the cohort covered alopecia areata with under or over 50% scalp involvement, alopecia totalis and alopecia universalis. For TCR sequencing, blood came from 25 to 35 alopecia patients at anywhere from one to four time points (pre-sensitization, 2, 6 and 24 weeks). Throughout the approximately 24-week study period, patients were also given weekly therapeutic DPC doses on the scalp. Patch testing on the upper back used Finn chambers containing 0.01% DPC, with scoring done after 6 days according to International Contact Dermatitis Research Group standards. This study followed changes in the peripheral blood TCR repertoire in vivo during primary and secondary sensitization of alopecia patients to the hapten diphenylcyclopropenone (DPC). Blood was sampled from patients pre-sensitization (week 0) and at 2, 6 and about 24 weeks after DPC sensitization. Libraries were pooled for sequencing, and per-sample TCR yields varied mainly because of small differences in library volumes within the pool.

This clonotype was seen ten or more times. Its antigen target is currently unknown. No base-level quality is on record; no much larger clone is a single base apart. What the authors observed across the whole study: A positive correlation was found between the number of PT1 expanded TCRs and patch test score, with significance reached at thresholds 8, 16 and 32 but not 4. No change with DPC sensitization was found in the number of TCRs above 1 in 1000 frequency, and no evidence of global repertoire structure alterations was found. Compared with pre-sensitization or healthy control sets, expanded TCRs formed significantly more large CDR3 similarity clusters, which is consistent with antigen-driven responses. All patients had alopecia, a presumed autoimmune disease, so their immune response might differ from that of healthy individuals. After repeated subsampling, the strength of the expansion versus patch-test correlation and the threshold at which it became significant changed.

There are 15 amino acids in the CDR3, from cysteine to phenylalanine inclusive. CDR3 DNA is the only sequence kept; it has 45 bases, read in frame from the first base. V is shortened by 3 bases, J by 1 base, and the region joining them spans 10 bases. CDR1 and CDR2 (SNHLY, FYNNEI) derive from the germline V gene. Receptors were amplified or captured by RACE. Sequenced on a NextSeq 500. Library preparation attached unique molecular identifiers to individual cDNA molecules for quantitative, reproducible TCR counting. For every blood RNA sample, sequencing covered both the TCR alpha and TCR beta chains. In the authors' own workflow: Samples had a median of approximately 93,000 TCRs, with a range from roughly 20,000 to 690,600. V, J and CDR3 annotation of the TCR reads was carried out using the Decombinator software suite. For the PS versus PT1 abundance plots, all samples were subsampled to the same number of TCRs (28,000). Expanded TCRs were defined as absent before sensitization and observed at least eight times at the 2-week time point. The public reads were reprocessed in TCRdb via fastp at Q25 and MiXCR, keeping in-frame beta chains. Merged by CDR3 protein, the rows form single entries marked with the most common genes and DNA. These V and J calls are TCRdb output, not the study's own analysis. The sample table records about 69,000 distinct CDR3 sequences; 10% of these occur just once. The biggest ten clones account for roughly 7% of the sample.

The label giving this sample's time point can be read as: patch test 2, 6 weeks after DPC sensitization. Per the publication, the treatment or condition label means: therapeutic diphenylcyclopropenone sensitization with weekly scalp DPC. Blood at each patch-test visit was drawn before the patch test was applied. To be eligible, patients had to be aged 18 to 70, diagnosed with alopecia and judged suitable for DPC therapy, while pregnant patients were excluded. Total RNA was extracted from unfractionated whole blood that had been collected in Tempus Blood RNA tubes. The sample in question was whole blood, obtained in connection with sensitization to the hapten diphenylcyclopropenone (DPC). The chain links TRBV2 with TRBJ1-5; TRBD1 could be the D gene, as 6 bases match. This clonotype was sampled from a woman between 45 and 65 years old with alopecia areata. Some clones in this sample may be carry-over from other donors' samples. The CDR3 protein: CASSELGGSNQPQHF. The nucleotides are TGTGCCAGCAGTGAGTTAGGGGGGAGCAATCAGCCCCAGCATTTT.